The 30 T cell receptor beta chains presented below share a single source sample, sequenced in a study of Ad26.COV2.S vaccination and SARS-CoV-2 variants. The method was immunoSEQ multiplex PCR; TCRdb's version includes in-frame clones alone and lacks a portion of them. This sample yields 350,000 to 400,000 clones, of which approximately 91% are seen a single time; 3.5% belongs to the top ten. Indicated treatment: roughly 20 received Ad26.COV2.S at low or high dose, single or two shots; 5 received placebo; per-sample allocation not given. Day 63 following the first vaccine or placebo injection was when the samples were taken. Sample: peripheral blood, taken in a trial of Ad26.COV2.S vaccine versus placebo. The origin of the receptors is a person aged 18-60 years who received the Ad26.COV2.S COVID-19 vaccine or a placebo.

This clone was detected a few times. The CDR3 sequence: CASSGLANTGELFF. In DNA, the CDR3 is TGCGCCAGCAGTGGACTAGCAAACACCGGGGAGCTGTTTTTT. The genes are TRBV10-1 and TRBJ2-2, with TRBD2 matching 7 bases. Trimming took 4 bases from V and 2 from J; bases not matched to a gene: 1. This CDR3 comprises 14 residues. Germline V CDR1 and CDR2: WNHNN, SYGVQD (reference sequence).

The V gene is TRBV29-1, the J gene TRBJ1-2; no reliable D call. Germline-derived CDR1 and CDR2 are SQVTM and ANQGSEA. This CDR3 is 9 amino acids long. Trimming removed 8 bases at V and 9 bases at J, with 10 bases between. This CDR3 is CSLGDSYTF. CDR3 nucleotide sequence: TGCAGCCTAGGAGATAGCTACACCTTC.

This chain connects TRBV5-6 to TRBJ1-1; maybe TRBD1 (5 bases). Trimming stripped 4 bases from V and 0 bases from J, with 10 bases between. The CDR3 sequence is 14 residues long. Germline assignment: CDR1 SGHDT and CDR2 YYEEEE. The CDR3 DNA is TGTGCCAGCAGCCAGGGACGGATGAACACTGAAGCTTTCTTT. This codes for CASSQGRMNTEAFF.

The V call is TRBV3-1 (or the pseudogene TRBV3-2), the J call TRBJ1-2, with TRBD1 as a possible D gene (5 bases). The CDR3 length is 13 residues. CDR1 and CDR2 from the germline V gene are LGHDT and YNNKEL (reference sequence). Trimming left V 4 bases short and J 8 bases short, with 14 bases between. In nucleotides, the CDR3 is TGTGCCAGCAGCCCCATTTCGGAGGGGGGCTACACCTTC. The encoded protein is CASSPISEGGYTF.

A note on this clone: The same CDR3 is also encoded by other DNA sequences in this sample. The rearrangement uses TRBV2 and TRBJ1-2; possible D gene TRBD1, 5 bases. The germline V gene encodes CDR1 SNHLY and CDR2 FYNNEI. V dropped 8 bases and J dropped 2 bases, with 9 bases sitting between them. The CDR3 is made up of 12 amino acids. The CDR3 loop reads CASRGGNYGYTF. CDR3 coding DNA: TGTGCCAGCCGTGGGGGGAACTATGGCTACACCTTC.

This rearrangement joins TRBV7-9 to TRBJ2-2, with D perhaps matching TRBD1 (7 bases). The CDR3 contains 16 residues. Germline V gene data show CDR1 as SEHNR and CDR2 as FQNEAQ (reference sequence). V lost 4 bases and J lost 0, with 12 bases in between. CDR3 amino acids: CASSWGDRTNTGELFF. In DNA, the CDR3 is TGTGCCAGCAGCTGGGGGGACAGAACGAACACCGGGGAGCTGTTTTTT.

This rearrangement joins TRBV5-6 to TRBJ1-3; tentative D call: TRBD1 (5 bases). The V and J ends lost 3 bases and 1 base respectively, with 20 bases between them. CDR1 is SGHDT, CDR2 YYEEEE, per germline. The CDR3 runs 18 residues. CDR3 loop: CASSSRSRGSQSGNTIYF. The DNA of the CDR3 is TGTGCCAGCAGCTCCCGGAGCCGGGGGAGCCAATCTGGAAACACCATATATTTT. Together with reference TRBV5-6 and TRBJ1-3, the CDR3 gives the full variable domain: DAGVTQSPTHLIKTRGQQVTLRCSPKSGHDTVSWYQQALGQGPQFIFQYYEEEERQRGNFPDRFSGHQFPNYSSELNVNALLLGDSALYLCASSSRSRGSQSGNTIYFGEGSWLTVV.

The chain is built from TRBV20-1 and TRBJ2-4; D uncertain. The CDR3 loop spans 11 amino acids. Germline loops: CDR1 DFQATT, CDR2 SNEGSKA (reference sequence). The CDR3 is CGPRDKNIQYF. CDR3 DNA: TGCGGCCCAAGGGACAAAAACATTCAGTACTTC.

Written as DNA, the CDR3 is TGTGCCAGCAGTGAAGGTTGGGGGGCGAATGAGCAGTTCTTC. It translates to CASSEGWGANEQFF. V is TRBV6-1 and J is TRBJ2-1; tentatively, D is TRBD1 or TRBD2 (6 bases each). Between the trimmed V and J ends, which lost 1 base and 7 bases, there was a span of 11 bases. The CDR3 totals 14 residues. CDR1 is MNHNS and CDR2 is SASEGT in the germline V gene.

V is TRBV3-1 (or the pseudogene TRBV3-2) and J is TRBJ2-5; 7 bases align to TRBD2. CDR3 length equals 15 residues. Germline CDR1 LGHDT, CDR2 YNNKEL (reference sequence). V shed 2 bases, J shed 4 bases, and the junction held 7 bases outside the gene matches. The CDR3 DNA reads TGTGCCAGCAGCCAACTAGCGGCCGGGCGAGAGACCCAGTACTTC. It codes for CASSQLAAGRETQYF.

This chain connects TRBV7-9 to TRBJ2-5; D assignment may be TRBD1 or TRBD2 (5 bases each). Trimming took off 6 bases at V and 6 bases at J, with 20 bases between the two ends. This CDR3 is built from 15 residues. Germline V gene data show CDR1 as SEHNR and CDR2 as FQNEAQ (reference sequence). The chain's CDR3 is CASSETPGTKQTQYF. The CDR3 coding sequence is TGTGCCAGCAGTGAAACTCCGGGGACGAAACAGACCCAGTACTTC.

The rearrangement uses TRBV7-2 and TRBJ2-3; D is uncertain. CDR1 is SGHTA and CDR2 is FQGNSA in the germline V gene. CDR3 length equals 15 residues. Trimming cost V 1 base and J 7 bases, with 15 bases left between them. The CDR3 bases are TGTGCCAGCAGCTTAGAGACTCCCCCGAGGCATACGCAGTATTTT. Translating gives CASSLETPPRHTQYF. The whole variable domain, remainder taken from reference TRBV7-2 and TRBJ2-3, is GAGVSQSPSNKVTEKGKDVELRCDPISGHTALYWYRQSLGQGLEFLIYFQGNSAPDKSGLPSDRFSAERTGGSVSTLTIQRTQQEDSAVYLCASSLETPPRHTQYFGPGTRLTVL.

The V gene is TRBV10-1, the J gene TRBJ2-1; 9 bases fit TRBD1. Trimming cost V 3 bases and J 7 bases; bases outside gene matches: 10. CDR1 is WNHNN, CDR2 SYGVQD, per germline (reference sequence). This CDR3 has 16 amino acids. The CDR3 DNA sequence: TGCGCCAGCAGTGATCCGGGACAGGGTCGGGCGAATGAGCAGTTCTTC. Amino acid sequence: CASSDPGQGRANEQFF.

This clone was seen more than once but under ten times. This chain uses TRBV12-3 or TRBV12-4 with TRBJ1-2; 7 positions agree with TRBD1. The CDR3 loop spans 13 amino acids. V was clipped by 5 bases and J by 5 bases; unmatched bases: 5. The CDR3 spells CASSPTGRYGYTF. CDR3 nucleotide sequence: TGTGCCAGCAGTCCGACAGGGCGGTATGGCTACACCTTC.

The gene calls are TRBV3-1 (or the pseudogene TRBV3-2) and TRBJ2-5; D gene uncertain. CDR3 length: 14 amino acids. The germline V gene has CDR1 LGHDT and CDR2 YNNKEL (reference sequence). V lost 0 bases and J 0 bases, leaving 5 bases between the germline ends. CDR3 amino acids: CASSQDPDQETQYF. CDR3 nucleotides: TGTGCCAGCAGCCAAGACCCAGACCAAGAGACCCAGTACTTC.

The genes are TRBV6-5 and TRBJ2-1, with D uncertain. The V gene's germline CDR1 is MNHEY and CDR2 SVGAGI. The CDR3 has 15 residues. V was pared by 5 bases and J by 0 bases, with 11 bases between. The CDR3 nucleotides are TGTGCCAGCAGTCCCAGCTGGGGCTCCTACAATGAGCAGTTCTTC. Protein product: CASSPSWGSYNEQFF.

This chain connects TRBV5-8 to TRBJ1-2; D gene uncertain. The CDR3 has 10 amino acids. CDR1 and CDR2 from the germline V gene are SGHTS and YDEGEE. Between the trimmed V and J ends, which lost 7 bases and 4 bases, there was a span of 5 bases. Here the CDR3 DNA reads TGTGCCAGCGGGATCTATGGCTACACCTTC. It specifies CASGIYGYTF.

The V call is TRBV6-4, the J call TRBJ1-1; D not certain. Deletions cut 4 bases from V and 1 base from J, with 7 bases between. This CDR3 comprises 13 residues. The V gene's germline CDR1 is MRHNA and CDR2 SNTAGT. For the CDR3, the DNA is TGTGCCAGCAGTGTCCGGGAGAACACTGAAGCTTTCTTT. This sequence encodes CASSVRENTEAFF.

V and J are TRBV4-3 and TRBJ1-5; tentative D call: TRBD1 (6 bases). Per germline, CDR1 LGHNA and CDR2 YSLEER. V was trimmed by 1 base and J by 3 bases, leaving 10 bases between them. The CDR3 sequence is 15 residues long. The DNA of the CDR3 is TGCGCCAGCAGCCAAGCCGGGGGCATCAATCAGCCCCAGCATTTT. Translation: CASSQAGGINQPQHF.

This chain links TRBV6-5 with TRBJ1-1, with D unresolved. This CDR3 region has 14 residues. Trimming took 7 bases from V and 7 from J, leaving 19 bases between them. Germline CDR1 MNHEY, CDR2 SVGAGI. Written as DNA, the CDR3 is TGTGCCAGCACGGGCGTGTTTGGGGATTATGAAGCTTTCTTT. It is translated as CASTGVFGDYEAFF.

In DNA, the CDR3 is TGTGCCAGCACCCACGGGAGGGGCAAAGCTTTCTTT. Protein: CASTHGRGKAFF. V gene TRBV25-1 combines with J gene TRBJ1-1, with a weak D call TRBD1 (5 bases). CDR3 size: 12 residues. V gave up 7 bases and J gave up 9 bases, with 15 bases separating them. The germline CDR1 and CDR2 sequences are MGHDK and SYGVNS. Full variable domain (outside the CDR3, taken from reference TRBV25-1 and TRBJ1-1): EADIYQTPRYLVIGTGKKITLECSQTMGHDKMYWYQQDPGMELHLIHYSYGVNSTEKGDLSSESTVSRIRTEHFPLTLESARPSHTSQYLCASTHGRGKAFFGQGTRLTVV.

The genes are TRBV24-1 and TRBJ1-4; D unresolved. The CDR3 runs 13 residues. CDR1 is KGHDR and CDR2 is SFDVKD in the germline V gene. Between the trimmed V and J ends, which lost 6 bases and 0 bases, there was a span of 4 bases. The CDR3 reads CATSTTTNEKLFF. Written as DNA, the CDR3 is TGTGCCACCAGTACAACAACTAATGAAAAACTGTTTTTT.

The chain recombines TRBV6-6 with TRBJ1-5; D not certain. This CDR3 has 13 residues. The germline gives CDR1 MNHNY, CDR2 SVGAGI (reference sequence). Between the trimmed V and J ends, which lost 2 bases and 5 bases, there was a span of 7 bases. The CDR3 DNA reads TGTGCCAGCAGTTACGACGATTATCAGCCCCAGCATTTT. Its translation: CASSYDDYQPQHF.

J is TRBJ2-7 and V is TRBV27; D unresolved. V gave up 0 bases and J gave up 3 bases, with 12 bases separating them. The CDR3 consists of 15 residues. The germline gives CDR1 MNHEY, CDR2 SMNVEV (reference sequence). The CDR3 DNA reads as TGTGCCAGCAGTTTATCGAAGACATCGGGCTACGAGCAGTACTTC. It encodes CASSLSKTSGYEQYF.

The chain employs TRBV10-3 and TRBJ2-2; 7 bases are a match to TRBD1. Germline V gene lookup returns CDR1 ENHRY and CDR2 SYGVKD. Trimming cost V 10 bases and J 0 bases; bases outside gene matches: 11. This CDR3 is 16 amino acids long. The CDR3: CATLRTGQANTGELFF. The CDR3 DNA reads as TGTGCCACCCTCCGGACAGGCCAGGCGAACACCGGGGAGCTGTTTTTT.

The chain carries TRBV19 and TRBJ1-6; 8 nucleotides agree with TRBD1. Losses at the gene ends were 3 bases for V and 9 bases for J; bases not matched to a gene: 7. The V gene's germline CDR1 is LNHDA and CDR2 SQIVND (reference sequence). CDR3 length: 15 residues. CDR3 DNA sequence: TGTGCCAGTAGTATTCAGGGCAGGGGGCCTTCACCCCTCCACTTT. Protein sequence: CASSIQGRGPSPLHF.

The chain joins TRBV7-2 to TRBJ1-1, with D hard to call. There are 14 residues in the CDR3. CDR1 and CDR2 from the germline V gene are SGHTA and FQGNSA. The V gene lost 1 base and the J gene lost 1 base, with 7 bases spanning the gap. CDR3 sequence: CASSLGPENTEAFF. The CDR3 coding sequence is TGTGCCAGCAGCTTAGGTCCCGAGAACACTGAAGCTTTCTTT.

The CDR3 region is CASSKLWAPRGTEAFF. The CDR3 coding sequence is TGTGCCAGCAGCAAATTGTGGGCCCCACGGGGCACTGAAGCTTTCTTT. This sequence joins TRBV21-1 and TRBJ1-1. TRBV21-1 is a documented pseudogene. The CDR3 is 16 residues long.

The chain uses TRBV19 and TRBJ1-2, with unresolved D. Per the germline V gene, CDR1 is LNHDA and CDR2 is SQIVND (reference sequence). V gave up 3 bases and J gave up 4 bases, with 15 bases separating them. This CDR3 has 15 amino acids. The CDR3 here is CASSIDPGSTYGYTF. The CDR3 region has the DNA TGTGCCAGTAGTATCGATCCGGGTTCTACCTATGGCTACACCTTC. The whole variable domain, filled in from reference TRBV19 and TRBJ1-2, reads DGGITQSPKYLFRKEGQNVTLSCEQNLNHDAMYWYRQDPGQGLRLIYYSQIVNDFQKGDIAEGYSVSREKKESFPLTVTSAQKNPTAFYLCASSIDPGSTYGYTFGSGTRLTVV.

The V and J genes are TRBV3-1 (or the pseudogene TRBV3-2) and TRBJ1-1; maybe TRBD1 (6 bases). The germline CDR1 and CDR2 sequences are LGHDT and YNNKEL (reference sequence). This CDR3 comprises 13 residues. Deletions cut 3 bases from V and 5 bases from J, with 10 bases between. The chain's CDR3 is CASSQLQGTEAFF. The CDR3 region has the DNA TGTGCCAGCAGCCAGCTCCAGGGGACTGAAGCTTTCTTT.